Detailed here is one TCR beta chain. Its antigen is as yet unknown. Assay: immunoSEQ multiplex PCR; the TCRdb copy retains only in-frame clones and omits some. Of about 700,000 clones in the sample, roughly 94% were seen once. Naive CD8 isolation took CD45RO-negative cells positively selected for CCR7 and excluded terminally differentiated effector memory CD45RA+ cells. This entry is derived from a study of shared clonotypes between healthy human individuals. The CDR3 extends over 14 amino acids. V lost 4 bases to trimming and J lost 2 bases; unmatched junction nucleotides: 5. Looked up from germline, CDR1 is SGDLS and CDR2 is YYNGEE. General study points: Across a few donors, naive CD4 shared 5% to 5.5%, naive CD8 more than 3%, memory CD4 roughly 2.3%, memory CD8 0.4% to 0.5%.

The V call is TRBV9, the J call TRBJ2-7, with 8 bases that match TRBD2. The receptor comes from a young man in good health. The sequenced sample was naive CD8+ T cells sorted from blood. DNA for the CDR3: TGTGCCAGCAGCACAACTAGCGGCCCCTACGAGCAGTACTTC. Protein sequence: CASSTTSGPYEQYF.